Listed here is a single T cell receptor (beta chain). V shed 5 bases and J 4 bases; nucleotides not matched to a gene: 7. The CDR3 is 15 residues long. CDR1 and CDR2 (germline): LNHDA, SQIVND (reference sequence). Authors' methods: The authors estimated nucleated cell counts from reference gene primer amplification. This table comes from immunoSEQ multiplex PCR, and its TCRdb copy is limited to in-frame clones, with some not included. The DNA gave D and trimming, while V, J and clone size come from that table. The sample contains about 120,000 clones, 79% of which appear only once. The data originate from a study of blood T cell repertoires in COVID-19. Study-level background: Spain, Italy and the United States supplied samples that represented acute and convalescent COVID-19. The cDNA or gDNA used as material had been derived from T cells, B-cell-depleted T cells, or PBMCs.

The sequencing sample was made of peripheral blood. The V call is TRBV19, the J call TRBJ1-4; TRBD1 agrees at 7 bases. The sequence was obtained from a woman older than 75 with acute or convalescent COVID-19. The CDR3 DNA reads as TGTGCCAGTAGTTCGACCAGGGGGTTTAATGAAAAACTGTTTTTT. Protein sequence: CASSSTRGFNEKLFF.